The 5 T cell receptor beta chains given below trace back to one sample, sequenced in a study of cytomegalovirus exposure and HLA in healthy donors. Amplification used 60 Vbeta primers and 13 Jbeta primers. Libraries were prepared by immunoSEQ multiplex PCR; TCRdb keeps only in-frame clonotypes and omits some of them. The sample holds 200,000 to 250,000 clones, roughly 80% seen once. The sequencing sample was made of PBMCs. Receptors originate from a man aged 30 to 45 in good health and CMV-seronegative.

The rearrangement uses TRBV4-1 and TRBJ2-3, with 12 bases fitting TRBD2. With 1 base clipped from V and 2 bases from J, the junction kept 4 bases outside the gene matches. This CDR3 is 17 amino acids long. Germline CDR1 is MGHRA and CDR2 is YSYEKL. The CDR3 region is CASSQVASGGVTDTQYF. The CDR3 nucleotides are TGCGCCAGCAGCCAAGTGGCTAGCGGGGGGGTCACAGATACGCAGTATTTT.

The CDR3 sequence: CASSPRDSNTGELFF. The DNA for the CDR3 is TGTGCCAGCTCGCCAAGGGACAGCAACACCGGGGAGCTGTTTTTT. The J gene is TRBJ2-2, the V gene TRBV18; TRBD1 matches 7 bases. Per the germline V gene, CDR1 is KGHSH and CDR2 is LQKENI. The CDR3 extends over 15 amino acids. V trimming: 6 bases; J trimming: 2 bases; junction bases outside the gene matches: 6.

The CDR3 loop is CASSDEAGRGDTQYF. CDR3 coding DNA: TGCGCCAGCAGTGATGAAGCGGGGCGCGGGGATACGCAGTATTTT. The rearrangement uses TRBV10-1 and TRBJ2-3, with 7 bases aligning to TRBD2. The CDR3 extends over 15 amino acids. The ends lost 3 bases at V and 6 bases at J; junction bases unmatched: 9. Germline assignment: CDR1 WNHNN and CDR2 SYGVQD (reference sequence).

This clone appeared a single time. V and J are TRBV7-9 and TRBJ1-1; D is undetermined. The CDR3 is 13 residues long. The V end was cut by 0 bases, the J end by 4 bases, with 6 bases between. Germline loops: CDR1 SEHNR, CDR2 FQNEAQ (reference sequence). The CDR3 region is CASSLASGTEAFF. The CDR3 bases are TGTGCCAGCAGCTTAGCTTCGGGCACTGAAGCTTTCTTT.

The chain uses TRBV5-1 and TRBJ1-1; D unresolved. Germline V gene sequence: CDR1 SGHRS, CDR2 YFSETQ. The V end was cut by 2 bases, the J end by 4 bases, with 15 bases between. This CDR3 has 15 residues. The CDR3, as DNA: TGCGCCAGCAGCTTCTCCGGGTCTTCAAGCACTGAAGCTTTCTTT. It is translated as CASSFSGSSSTEAFF.